Listed below are T cell receptor beta chains from one sample, sequenced in a study of control samples from healthy donors and cancer patients. Clones were read by immunoSEQ multiplex PCR, and TCRdb kept only the in-frame ones, dropping some. The sample carries 120,000 or so clones, over 75% recorded once. The specimen was blood. Source of these receptors: a man in his sixties in good health. CDR3s leave out the opening cysteine and the closing phenylalanine or tryptophan.

CDR3	V	J
AREVGFDQPQH	TRBV6-5	TRBJ1-5
ASSFGGGGQETQY	TRBV7-2	TRBJ2-5
ASSRGGRENIQY	TRBV7-9	TRBJ2-4
ASSASGTEAWFG	TRBV7-9	TRBJ2-7
ATSDPGTGGRYGYT	TRBV24-1	TRBJ1-2
ASSAQGAKSNYGYT	TRBV25-1	TRBJ1-2
ASSVGPTRDSPLH	TRBV9	TRBJ1-6
ASSLAGTGYYEQY	TRBV7-2	TRBJ2-7
AWSETTGFNSPLH	TRBV30	TRBJ1-6
ASRPRGTRGYT	TRBV28	TRBJ1-2
AWEQGRGEKLF	TRBV30	TRBJ1-4
ASSRQDEAF	TRBV18	TRBJ1-1
ASSRGLASTDTQY	TRBV3-1/TRBV3-2	TRBJ2-3
ASTDTGLPGNTIY	TRBV2	TRBJ1-3